This is a list of T cell receptor beta chains from one sample in a study of blood T cell repertoires in COVID-19. Generated by immunoSEQ multiplex PCR, the TCRdb table keeps only in-frame clones and is missing some. The profile shows 95,000 to 130,000 clones, roughly 79% of them singletons. The specimen was peripheral blood. These receptors were taken from a man between 65 and 85 years old with active or convalescent COVID-19. Each CDR3 is given with its conserved first and last residue. D genes are given only for firm matches. Rows give clone size only sometimes, using once, few, many, or a class for an expanded clone.

TRBV7-2,TRBD2,.,TRBJ2-7,15,TGTGCCAGCAGCAAACTAGCGGGGGGGCGGTACGAGCAGTACTTC,CASSKLAGGRYEQYF
TRBV9,TRBD1,.,TRBJ1-1,14,TGTGCCAGCAGCGCGGACAGGATGAACACTGAAGCTTTCTTT,CASSADRMNTEAFF
TRBV9,.,.,TRBJ2-1,16,TGTGCCAGCAGCCCGGGGTGGGTTCAGCGACGGGAAGAGCAGTTCTTC,CASSPGWVQRREEQFF
TRBV29-1,TRBD2,.,TRBJ2-3,18,TGCAGCGTTGAATACCCCCCGGGACTAGCGGGACACACAGATACGCAGTATTTT,CSVEYPPGLAGHTDTQYF
TRBV3-1/TRBV3-2,.,.,TRBJ1-2,11,TGTGCCAGCAGCCAAGTGTCAGGCTACACCTTC,CASSQVSGYTF
TRBV5-1,.,.,TRBJ1-1,12,TGCGCCAGCAGGGACAGCATCACTGAAGCTTTCTTT,CASRDSITEAFF
TRBV5-5,TRBD2,.,TRBJ2-5,14,TGTGCCAGCCGCGGTCTAGCGGGACGAGAGACCCAGTACTTC,CASRGLAGRETQYF
TRBV2,.,few,TRBJ1-2,13,TGTGCCAGCATAAGAACACCTAACTATGGCTACACCTTC,CASIRTPNYGYTF
TRBV19,.,.,TRBJ1-3,15,TGTGCCAGTAGTATGAACGGTTTCTCTGGAAACACCATATATTTT,CASSMNGFSGNTIYF
TRBV7-3,TRBD1,.,TRBJ1-1,12,TGTGCCAGCAGCAACGGACAGGGACGGACTTTCTTT,CASSNGQGRTFF
TRBV18,TRBD1,few,TRBJ1-2,12,TGTGCCAGCTCACGACAGGGCGATGGCTACACCTTC,CASSRQGDGYTF
TRBV4-3,TRBD2,.,TRBJ2-3,17,TGCGCCAGCAGCCAGGTTGCGAGCGGGGGGGCGACAGATACGCAGTATTTT,CASSQVASGGATDTQYF
TRBV5-4,.,.,TRBJ1-2,15,TGTGCCAGCAGCCCGGGGGGGCAGGAATTCTATGGCTACACCTTC,CASSPGGQEFYGYTF
TRBV28,.,.,TRBJ2-7,14,TGTGCCAGCAGTTCATCGGGAGTGCCCTACGAGCAGTACTTC,CASSSSGVPYEQYF
TRBV2,TRBD2,.,TRBJ2-3,11,TGTGCCAGCAGTTTATTCGGACTAGCGGTTTTT,CASSLFGLAVF
TRBV19,TRBD1,.,TRBJ1-2,15,TGTGCCAGTAGTCCCGACCCAGGGGGCGCATACGGCTACACCTTC,CASSPDPGGAYGYTF
TRBV7-9,.,few,TRBJ1-4,18,TGTGCCAGCAGCTTAGAGTCCAGGGGCTCAGGCTCTAATGAAAAACTGTTTTTT,CASSLESRGSGSNEKLFF
TRBV5-4,TRBD2,.,TRBJ2-7,15,TGTGCCAGCAGCCTCCTAGCGGGGAGCTCCTACGAGCAGTACTTC,CASSLLAGSSYEQYF
TRBV6-5,TRBD1,.,TRBJ2-5,14,TGTGCCAGCGATGGGGGACAGGGGGCAGAGACCCAGTACTTC,CASDGGQGAETQYF
TRBV12-3/TRBV12-4,.,.,TRBJ1-2,13,TGTGCCAGCAGTTTATCGGGGAGCTATGGCTACACCTTC,CASSLSGSYGYTF
TRBV5-1,TRBD2,.,TRBJ2-7,14,TGCGCCAGCAGCTTGGGGGGAGGGGATTACGAGCAGTACTTC,CASSLGGGDYEQYF
TRBV2,.,.,TRBJ2-3,14,TGTGCCAGCAGCCCCCGTGGTAGTCTAGATACGCAGTATTTT,CASSPRGSLDTQYF
TRBV19,.,.,TRBJ2-3,12,TGTGCCAGTAGTCCTAACACAGATACGCAGTATTTT,CASSPNTDTQYF
TRBV4-1,.,.,TRBJ2-5,17,TGCGCCAGCAGCCAAGCAACCCTGGGGCGAGGCCAAGAGACCCAGTACTTC,CASSQATLGRGQETQYF
TRBV6-2/TRBV6-3,.,once,TRBJ2-7,18,TGTGCCAGCAGTTACTCTTTGGCCGGACAGCTCTTCTCCTACGAGCAGTACTTC,CASSYSLAGQLFSYEQYF
TRBV7-9,TRBD1,.,TRBJ2-7,15,TGTGCCAGCAGCAGGGCAGACAGGGGAGCAAAAGAGCAGTACTTC,CASSRADRGAKEQYF
TRBV5-1,TRBD1,.,TRBJ2-3,15,TGCGCCAGCAGCGCCGGGACAGGGAACACAGATACGCAGTATTTT,CASSAGTGNTDTQYF
TRBV6-2/TRBV6-3,.,.,TRBJ2-7,14,TGTGCCAGCAGTTACCTCGGCAGGGGTTACGAGCAGTACTTC,CASSYLGRGYEQYF
TRBV6-2/TRBV6-3,TRBD1,.,TRBJ2-3,15,TGTGCCAGCAGCCGCTCGACAGGGAGCACAGATACGCAGTATTTT,CASSRSTGSTDTQYF
TRBV5-1,TRBD1,.,TRBJ2-2,17,TGCGCCAGCAGATCCGGGACAGGGGGCTCGAACACCGGGGAGCTGTTTTTT,CASRSGTGGSNTGELFF
TRBV5-1,TRBD1,once,TRBJ2-3,14,TGCGCCAGCAGCGTAGGACAGGGCACAGATACGCAGTATTTT,CASSVGQGTDTQYF
TRBV23-1,.,few,TRBJ1-5,14,TGCGCCAGCAGCCGAGGAGTTAGCAATCAGCCCCAGCATTTT,CASSRGVSNQPQHF
TRBV28,.,.,TRBJ2-1,12,TGTGCCAGCAGTTTCGGTGTCAATGAGCAGTTCTTC,CASSFGVNEQFF
TRBV27,.,.,TRBJ1-5,14,TGTGCCAGCAGTTCTACGGGAAGCAATCAGCCCCAGCATTTT,CASSSTGSNQPQHF
TRBV5-1,.,.,TRBJ2-3,12,TGCGCCAGCAGGCGGGGCACAGATACGCAGTATTTT,CASRRGTDTQYF